Below, 15 T cell receptor beta chains from the same sample are listed, as sequenced in a study of T-cell memory formation after mild COVID-19. TCRdb re-derived calls from the 5' RACE reads in MiXCR, one entry per CDR3 protein. Counted here are fewer than 150,000 distinct CDR3 sequences, roughly 6.2% occurring once; the ten biggest clones make up approximately 2.3%. The source material was PBMCs or a T cell subset sorted from them (not recorded which). The receptors originated from an adult woman who had mild COVID-19 (a few samples of this study predate the infection). Cell type and time point are not known.

In this sample, this clonotype turned up many times. The chain couples TRBV4-3 to TRBJ2-2, with D hard to call. CDR3 length: 14 amino acids. CDR1 is LGHNA, CDR2 YSLEER, per germline. Trimming left V 0 bases short and J 2 bases short, with 4 bases between. The CDR3 here is CASSQDPNTGELFF. CDR3 in DNA: TGCGCCAGCAGCCAAGACCCCAACACCGGGGAGCTGTTTTTT.

The rearrangement uses TRBV6-5 and TRBJ1-5; a weak D match, TRBD1 (5 bases). V was shortened by 0 bases and J by 3 bases, with 9 bases between the two germline ends. CDR1 MNHEY and CDR2 SVGAGI come from the germline V gene. This CDR3 spans 15 amino acids. CDR3 in DNA: TGTGCCAGCAGTTACTCGGGGACCACCAATCAGCCCCAGCATTTT. It translates to CASSYSGTTNQPQHF.

In its sample, this clonotype was seen a few times. The chain has TRBV12-5 and TRBJ2-3, with D possibly TRBD2 on 5 matching bases. CDR1 and CDR2 (germline): LGHNT, FRNRAP. Trimming pared 6 bases from V and 2 bases from J, leaving 6 bases between. This CDR3 has 12 amino acids. CDR3 loop: CASGRDTDTQYF. The CDR3 nucleotides read TGTGCTAGTGGGAGGGACACAGATACGCAGTATTTT.

The gene calls are TRBV7-8 and TRBJ2-7, with 11 bases that match TRBD1. The germline V gene has CDR1 SGHVS and CDR2 FQNEAQ. With 5 bases clipped from V and 6 bases from J, the junction kept 3 bases outside the gene matches. This CDR3 is 13 amino acids long. The CDR3 coding sequence is TGTGCCAGCAGCAGGGGGACAGGGGGCGAGCAGTACTTC. This gives the protein CASSRGTGGEQYF. The variable domain in full, with the rest retrieved from reference TRBV7-8 and TRBJ2-7, is GAGVSQSPRYKVAKRGQDVALRCDPISGHVSLFWYQQALGQGPEFLTYFQNEAQLDKSGLPSDRFFAERPEGSVSTLKIQRTQQEDSAVYLCASSRGTGGEQYFGPGTRLTVT.

This clonotype occurred a few times. The rearrangement joins TRBV24-1 to TRBJ2-2; perhaps TRBD1 as D (6 bases). The germline V gene has CDR1 KGHDR and CDR2 SFDVKD. CDR3 length: 18 residues. Trimming stripped 4 bases from V and 3 bases from J, with 20 bases between. CDR3 in DNA: TGTGCCACCAGTGACGCAGTCGGACAGAGTTTTCACACCGGGGAGCTGTTTTTT. Protein sequence: CATSDAVGQSFHTGELFF.

The table lists this clonotype with many counts. This chain joins TRBV20-1 and TRBJ2-1, with 11 bases fitting TRBD2. Germline trimming cut 0 bases from V and 8 bases from J; bases unmatched to any gene: 6. CDR1 is DFQATT, CDR2 SNEGSKA, per germline (reference sequence). The CDR3 length is 15 residues. CDR3 sequence (DNA): TGCAGTGCTAGAGATGGAACTAGCGGGAGTGATGAGCAGTTCTTC. It codes for CSARDGTSGSDEQFF.

In this sample, this clonotype turned up a few times. This chain uses TRBV5-1 with TRBJ2-2; D not certain. The CDR3 is 13 residues long. The germline CDR1 and CDR2 sequences are SGHRS and YFSETQ. V was shortened by 3 bases and J by 3 bases, with 6 bases between the two germline ends. For the CDR3, the DNA is TGCGCCAGCAGCTATGGAGACACCGGGGAGCTGTTTTTT. Encoded protein: CASSYGDTGELFF.

This sequence joins TRBV4-1 and TRBJ2-2; tentative D call: TRBD1 (5 bases). Germline CDR1 and CDR2: MGHRA and YSYEKL. Trimming took 3 bases from V and 1 from J, leaving 12 bases between them. There are 16 residues in the CDR3. For the CDR3, the DNA is TGCGCCAGCAGCCATTTAGGCAGGGAGAACACCGGGGAGCTGTTTTTT. Protein: CASSHLGRENTGELFF.

This clonotype was seen only a few times. The CDR3 DNA reads TGTGCCAGCAGCCAAGTTGGAAAAGCGGGAGGGCCTGGGGGCACCGGGGAGCTGTTTTTT. Translated: CASSQVGKAGGPGGTGELFF. The chain is built from TRBV4-2 and TRBJ2-2; TRBD2 aligns across 10 bases. J gave up 4 bases and V 1 base, and 15 bases lay outside the gene matches. This CDR3 contains 20 residues. CDR1 and CDR2 (germline): LGHNA, YNFKEQ.

This clonotype was recorded many times. The chain carries TRBV12-3 or TRBV12-4 and TRBJ2-1; D is uncertain. The CDR3 runs to 15 residues. V was pared by 4 bases and J by 9 bases, with 19 bases between. The CDR3 sequence: CASSSERAGRVEQFF. In DNA form, the CDR3 reads TGTGCCAGCAGTTCCGAAAGGGCAGGACGGGTTGAGCAGTTCTTC.

In nucleotides, the CDR3 is TGTGCCAGCAGCAAAAGGAAACGGGGGGGCCTCGAGACCCAGTACTTC. Its protein product is CASSKRKRGGLETQYF. V is TRBV3-1 and J is TRBJ2-5; 8 bases line up with TRBD2. Germline-derived CDR1 and CDR2 are LGHDT and YNNKEL (reference sequence). J lost 5 bases, V lost 5 bases, and 13 bases had no gene match. The CDR3 spans 16 residues.

This clonotype was seen a few times. This chain links TRBV27 with TRBJ2-3, with 9 bases matching TRBD1. The ends lost 2 bases at V and 1 base at J; junction bases unmatched: 7. Germline V lookup: CDR1 MNHEY, CDR2 SMNVEV (reference sequence). The CDR3 contains 17 residues. DNA of the CDR3: TGTGCCAGCAGTTTAGGAAGAACAGGGGGCCGCACAGATACGCAGTATTTT. It codes for CASSLGRTGGRTDTQYF.

This clonotype was recorded at least ten times. This chain uses TRBV7-8 with TRBJ2-7; possibly TRBD2 for D (5 bases). The length of the CDR3 is 17 residues. Trimming left V 1 base short and J 1 base short, with 17 bases between. From germline, CDR1 is SGHVS and CDR2 FQNEAQ. The CDR3 region has the DNA TGTGCCAGCAGCTTAGTAGTGCGACCGACGGGGTCCTACGAGCAGTACTTC. Its translation: CASSLVVRPTGSYEQYF.

The CDR3 DNA sequence: TGTGCCAGCAGTTTAAGACTAGCGGGAAATGAGCAGTTCTTC. It is translated as CASSLRLAGNEQFF. The chain has TRBV12-3 or TRBV12-4 and TRBJ2-1; TRBD2 matches at 11 bases. The CDR3 runs 14 residues. V dropped 2 bases and J dropped 7; count of bases not matched to a gene: 1.

The rearrangement joins TRBV12-3 or TRBV12-4 to TRBJ1-1; D perhaps matches TRBD1 (5 bases). The CDR3 has 14 amino acids. V gave up 6 bases and J gave up 7 bases, with 18 bases separating them. Written as DNA, the CDR3 is TGTGCCAGCAGCCCCCGTGGGGGGGTTAGTGAAGCTTTCTTT. As protein: CASSPRGGVSEAFF.